These 21 T cell receptor beta chains share one sample of origin, sequenced in a study of cytomegalovirus exposure and HLA in healthy donors. Primers for the PCR totalled 60 Vbeta and 13 Jbeta. This table comes from immunoSEQ multiplex PCR, and its TCRdb copy is limited to in-frame clones, with some not included. The table lists fewer than 150,000 clones, 82% of them singletons. Sequencing was performed on PBMCs. Every receptor here comes from a male donor in good health and CMV-seronegative.

CDR3 protein: CASSLGSSYEQYF. CDR3 bases: TGTGCCAGCAGCTTGGGCAGCTCCTACGAGCAGTACTTC. V usage is TRBV5-4 and J usage is TRBJ2-7; no reliable D call. The CDR3 runs to 13 residues. Germline-derived CDR1 and CDR2 are SGHNT and YYREEE (reference sequence). The ends were cut back, 0 bases at V and 0 bases at J, with 4 bases in the middle.

The chain employs TRBV7-9 and TRBJ1-1; D is undetermined. The V gene lost 5 bases and the J gene lost 5 bases, with 3 bases spanning the gap. Looked up from germline, CDR1 is SEHNR and CDR2 is FQNEAQ (reference sequence). The CDR3 length is 10 residues. Here the CDR3 DNA reads TGTGCCAGCAGCCCGACTGAAGCTTTCTTT. Protein: CASSPTEAFF.

The CDR3 loop is CASRMGLAGHHAQYF. The CDR3 DNA is TGTGCCAGCAGAATGGGGTTAGCGGGGCATCACGCGCAGTATTTT. J is TRBJ2-3 and V is TRBV27; 8 positions match TRBD2. The CDR3 totals 15 residues. Germline V gene lookup returns CDR1 MNHEY and CDR2 SMNVEV (reference sequence). V trimming: 6 bases; J trimming: 10 bases; junction bases outside the gene matches: 15.

In nucleotides, the CDR3 is TGTGCCAGCAGCTTCTCGTCGGCCGGGGAGCTGTTTTTT. Its protein product is CASSFSSAGELFF. This chain joins TRBV7-3 and TRBJ2-2; D is undetermined. The length of the CDR3 is 13 residues. V was clipped by 3 bases and J by 6 bases, with 8 bases between them. Germline V lookup: CDR1 SGHTA, CDR2 FQGTGA.

V is TRBV19 and J is TRBJ1-1, with D uncertain. V lost 3 bases to trimming and J lost 1 base, with 9 bases between them. The CDR3 length is 14 residues. Germline V gives CDR1 LNHDA, CDR2 SQIVND (reference sequence). Written as DNA, the CDR3 is TGTGCCAGTAGTATCGGACTCAAGAACACTGAAGCTTTCTTT. Translated, it gives CASSIGLKNTEAFF.

This clone was seen only once. CDR3: CASSPGTSGDYEQYF. The DNA for the CDR3 is TGCGCCAGCAGCCCGGGGACTAGCGGAGACTACGAGCAGTACTTC. The chain is built from TRBV4-3 and TRBJ2-7; 11 nucleotides match TRBD2. CDR3 length equals 15 residues. The germline V gene encodes CDR1 LGHNA and CDR2 YSLEER. J was trimmed by 3 bases and V by 4 bases; bases with no gene match: 5.

The chain uses TRBV10-3 and TRBJ1-1; perhaps TRBD1 as D (5 bases). The germline V gene has CDR1 ENHRY and CDR2 SYGVKD. The CDR3 is 14 residues long. With 5 bases removed from V and 6 bases from J, the gap between germline ends came to 16 bases. The CDR3 sequence is CAISTTGLEAEAFF. The CDR3 DNA follows: TGTGCCATCAGTACTACAGGTTTAGAAGCTGAAGCTTTCTTT.

The CDR3 sequence: CASRRGQAYTEAFF. CDR3 in DNA: TGTGCCAGCAGGCGTGGACAGGCGTACACTGAAGCTTTCTTT. The chain recombines TRBV27 with TRBJ1-1, with 7 bases lining up with TRBD1. V shed 6 bases and J 3 bases; nucleotides not matched to a gene: 7. CDR1 and CDR2 (germline): MNHEY, SMNVEV (reference sequence). CDR3 length: 14 residues.

Here the CDR3 DNA reads TGTGCCAGCTCACCCGGACAGGGAAACACTGAAGCTTTCTTT. It specifies CASSPGQGNTEAFF. V gene TRBV18 combines with J gene TRBJ1-1; 8 nucleotides match TRBD1. The CDR3 runs to 14 residues. Trimming took 3 bases from V and 2 from J; bases not matched to a gene: 2. Germline V gives CDR1 KGHSH, CDR2 LQKENI.

The rearrangement joins TRBV25-1 to TRBJ2-3; D remains ambiguous. The V end was cut by 2 bases, the J end by 7 bases, with 7 bases between. Germline CDR1 MGHDK, CDR2 SYGVNS. The length of the CDR3 is 12 residues. CDR3 protein: CASSEQDYTQYF. The CDR3 nucleotides read TGTGCCAGCAGTGAACAAGACTATACGCAGTATTTT.

The chain is built from TRBV11-3 and TRBJ1-4, with 9 bases that match TRBD1. The ends lost 2 bases at V and 5 bases at J; junction bases unmatched: 6. This CDR3 has 16 amino acids. Germline CDR1 is SGHNT and CDR2 is YENEEA. For the CDR3, the DNA is TGTGCCAGCAGCTTAAACAGGGGGCAGTCGAATGAAAAACTGTTTTTT. This encodes CASSLNRGQSNEKLFF.

This clone was picked up a small number of times. This chain connects TRBV6-5 to TRBJ2-5; D is ambiguous. The ends were cut back, 5 bases at V and 3 bases at J, with 13 bases in the middle. CDR1 is MNHEY, CDR2 SVGAGI, per germline. The CDR3 has 14 amino acids. The CDR3 DNA reads TGTGCCAGCAGTACCGGCCGTACTAAAGAGACCCAGTACTTC. This sequence encodes CASSTGRTKETQYF.

In the case of this clone: One junction end disagrees with the germline gene, perhaps due to a read error. The rearrangement joins TRBV7-9 to TRBJ2-7; TRBD2 is a possible D gene (6 bases). Germline-derived CDR1 and CDR2 are SEHNR and FQNEAQ (reference sequence). This CDR3 is built from 13 residues. In DNA, the CDR3 is TGTTCCAGCAGCTTGGAGGGCTCCTACGAGCAGTACTTC. Encoded protein: CSSSLEGSYEQYF.

V and J are TRBV11-2 and TRBJ2-7; no reliable D call. V was pared by 5 bases and J by 5 bases, with 22 bases between. CDR1 is SGHAT, CDR2 FQNNGV, per germline. The CDR3 is 16 amino acids. The CDR3 here is CASSPPVSPLRDEQYF. The CDR3 nucleotides read TGTGCCAGCAGCCCGCCGGTGTCTCCCCTCCGTGACGAGCAGTACTTC.

V usage is TRBV25-1 and J usage is TRBJ2-5; 10 bases are shared with TRBD1. Germline CDR1 is MGHDK and CDR2 is SYGVNS. This CDR3 contains 14 residues. J gave up 1 base and V 5 bases, and 1 base lay outside the gene matches. For the CDR3, the DNA is TGTGCCAGCAGTCGACAGGGGGCCCAAGAGACCCAGTACTTC. Translated: CASSRQGAQETQYF.

The chain uses TRBV19 and TRBJ2-1; D is possibly TRBD1 (6 bases). The germline V gene encodes CDR1 LNHDA and CDR2 SQIVND (reference sequence). V was trimmed by 2 bases and J by 10 bases, leaving 12 bases between them. The CDR3 length is 13 residues. Written as DNA, the CDR3 is TGTGCCAGTAGTATACAGGGGATCGGCGAGCAGTTCTTC. This sequence encodes CASSIQGIGEQFF.

The CDR3 reads CSVAGDYEQYF. The CDR3 bases are TGCAGCGTCGCGGGGGACTACGAGCAGTACTTC. The genes are TRBV29-1 and TRBJ2-7; 7 nucleotides agree with TRBD2. Germline values: CDR1 SQVTM, CDR2 ANQGSEA. The CDR3 covers 11 residues. J lost 3 bases, V lost 6 bases, and 2 bases had no gene match.

CDR3 sequence reads: CAWMGRGGCGYTF. The CDR3 region has the DNA TGTGCCTGGATGGGCAGGGGTGGTTGTGGCTACACCTTC. V is TRBV30 and J is TRBJ1-2, with a weak D call TRBD1 (6 bases). Trimming cost V 4 bases and J 7 bases, with 16 bases left between them. This CDR3 is built from 13 residues. Germline V gene lookup returns CDR1 GTSNPN and CDR2 SVGIG (reference sequence).

The chain is built from TRBV15 and TRBJ2-3; no firm D call. Trimming took off 1 base at V and 2 bases at J, with 10 bases between the two ends. CDR3 length: 15 amino acids. Germline V gene sequence: CDR1 LNHNV, CDR2 YYDKDF (reference sequence). The CDR3 nucleotides are TGTGCCACCAGCAGAGCCCCCGAGGTCACAGATACGCAGTATTTT. Residues: CATSRAPEVTDTQYF.

The sample holds one count of this clone. V usage is TRBV15 and J usage is TRBJ2-7; D might be TRBD2 (5 bases). The CDR3 extends over 14 amino acids. Deletions cut 2 bases from V and 3 bases from J, with 11 bases between. Germline V CDR1 and CDR2: LNHNV, YYDKDF (reference sequence). The CDR3 DNA reads TGTGCCACCAGCAGAATTGGGGAGATCTACGAGCAGTACTTC. It is translated as CATSRIGEIYEQYF.

The rearrangement links TRBV6-5 to TRBJ1-4; D is perhaps TRBD1 (5 bases). The CDR3 spans 15 residues. The V gene's germline CDR1 is MNHEY and CDR2 SVGAGI. V shed 5 bases and J shed 7 bases, with 17 bases lying between them. The CDR3: CASSTAGGWSEKLFF. CDR3 DNA sequence: TGTGCCAGCAGTACGGCTGGGGGGTGGAGTGAAAAACTGTTTTTT.